This note documents a single T cell receptor (beta chain) sequence. Its matching antigen is unknown. The sample is drawn from a study of identical twins. Study-wide findings and caveats: Alpha sequences that were out-of-frame and twin-shared showed an excess of low generation probability. Partial confounding of zero-insertion analyses by invariant MAIT and iNKT cells was possible. Cross-sectional statistical analysis, not tracking of the same donors, underpinned the conclusions.

cDNA carried unique molecular identifiers, and a universal primer site was added by template switching. TCRdb itself ran the 5' RACE reads through MiXCR, one entry per CDR3 protein. The top ten hold approximately 3.6% of the sample, which has 200,000 to 250,000 distinct CDR3 sequences, around 6.6% seen once. The V gene end was trimmed by 1 base and the J gene end by 7 bases; junction bases not matched to a gene: 2. Germline V gene sequence: CDR1 LGHNT, CDR2 FRNRAP. This CDR3 comprises 14 residues. Another study also made use of these data, one on yellow fever vaccine responses in identical twins.

The rearrangement joins TRBV12-5 to TRBJ2-1, with 9 bases aligning to TRBD1. The sequence derives from a woman between 18 and 30 years old in good health. The sample taken for sequencing was memory (CD45RO+) T cells sorted from blood. CDR3: CASGLAGQGNEQFF. In DNA form, the CDR3 reads TGTGCTAGTGGTTTGGCGGGACAGGGAAATGAGCAGTTCTTC.